These 3 T cell receptor beta chains share one sample of origin, sequenced in a study of metastatic and nonmetastatic thyroid tumors. Thyroid surgery was preceded by no treatment in any patient. Via MiXCR, TCRdb re-called the PCR reads. Found here are about 28,000 clones, 20% to 25% of them singletons; the top ten hold 14% to 15%. Input material: blood. These receptors were obtained from a female donor with papillary thyroid cancer or a benign thyroid nodule (not recorded which). Some clones in this sample may be carry-over from other donors' samples.

This chain links TRBV25-1 with TRBJ1-6, with D uncertain. The germline V gene encodes CDR1 MGHDK and CDR2 SYGVNS. The CDR3 is 14 amino acids. V was pared by 2 bases and J by 7 bases, with 9 bases between. DNA for the CDR3: TGTGCCAGCAGTGAAAATATGGAAAATTCACCCCTCCACTTT. This sequence encodes CASSENMENSPLHF.

The chain couples TRBV5-1 to TRBJ2-1; 10 bases fit TRBD1. V was pared by 1 base and J by 7 bases, with 5 bases of the junction left unmatched. Germline V CDR1 and CDR2: SGHRS, YFSETQ. CDR3 length equals 15 residues. CDR3 sequence (DNA): TGCGCCAGCAGCTTGAGGACAGGGGGAGGGAATGAGCAGTTCTTC. This gives the protein CASSLRTGGGNEQFF.

There are a few counts of this clone. At the DNA level, this CDR3 is encoded by other sequences in the same sample as well. V and J are TRBV20-1 and TRBJ2-5; D is unclear. The CDR3 extends over 13 amino acids. Trimming pared 6 bases from V and 1 base from J, leaving 12 bases between. Germline V gene data show CDR1 as DFQATT and CDR2 as SNEGSKA (reference sequence). CDR3 amino acids: CSACPVGQETQYF. CDR3 bases: TGCAGTGCCTGCCCGGTGGGCCAAGAGACCCAGTACTTC.